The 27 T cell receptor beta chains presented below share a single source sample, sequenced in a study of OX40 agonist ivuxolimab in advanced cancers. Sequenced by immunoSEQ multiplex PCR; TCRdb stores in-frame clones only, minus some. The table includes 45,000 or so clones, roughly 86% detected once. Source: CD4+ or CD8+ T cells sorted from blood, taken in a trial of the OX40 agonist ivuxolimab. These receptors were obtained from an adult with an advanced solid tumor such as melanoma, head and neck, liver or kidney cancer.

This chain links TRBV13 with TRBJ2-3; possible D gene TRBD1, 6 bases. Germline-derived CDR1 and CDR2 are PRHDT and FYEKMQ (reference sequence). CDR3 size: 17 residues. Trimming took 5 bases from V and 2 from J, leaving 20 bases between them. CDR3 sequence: CASSPRQDPVYTDTQYF. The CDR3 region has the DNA TGTGCCAGCAGCCCCAGACAGGACCCGGTTTACACAGATACGCAGTATTTT.

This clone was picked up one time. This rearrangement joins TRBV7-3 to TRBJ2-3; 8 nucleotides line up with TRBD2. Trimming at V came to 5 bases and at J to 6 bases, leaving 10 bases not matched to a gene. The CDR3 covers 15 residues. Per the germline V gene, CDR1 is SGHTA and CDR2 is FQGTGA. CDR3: CASSPFRGGFDTQYF. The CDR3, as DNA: TGTGCCAGCAGCCCTTTCCGGGGGGGCTTTGATACGCAGTATTTT.

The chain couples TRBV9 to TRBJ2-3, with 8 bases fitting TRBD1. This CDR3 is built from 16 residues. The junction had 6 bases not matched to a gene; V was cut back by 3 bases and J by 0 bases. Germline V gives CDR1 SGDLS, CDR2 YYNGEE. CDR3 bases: TGTGCCAGCAGCGACGGGACAGGAACTAGCACAGATACGCAGTATTTT. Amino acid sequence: CASSDGTGTSTDTQYF.

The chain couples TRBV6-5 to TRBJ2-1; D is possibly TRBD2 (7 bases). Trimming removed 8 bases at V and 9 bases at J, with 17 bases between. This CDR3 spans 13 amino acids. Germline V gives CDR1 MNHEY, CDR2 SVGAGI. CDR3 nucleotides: TGTGCCAGCCTCGGGGGGCCAGGGAGTGAGCAGTTCTTC. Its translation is CASLGGPGSEQFF.

DNA for the CDR3: TGCGCCAGCAGCCAATATCGGGGGCGCGAGCAGTACGTC. This translates into CASSQYRGREQYV. The chain carries TRBV4-3 and TRBJ2-7; the D gene could be TRBD1 or TRBD2 (6 bases each). The CDR3 covers 13 residues. The V gene lost 2 bases and the J gene lost 6 bases, with 11 bases spanning the gap. Germline CDR1 is LGHNA and CDR2 is YSLEER.

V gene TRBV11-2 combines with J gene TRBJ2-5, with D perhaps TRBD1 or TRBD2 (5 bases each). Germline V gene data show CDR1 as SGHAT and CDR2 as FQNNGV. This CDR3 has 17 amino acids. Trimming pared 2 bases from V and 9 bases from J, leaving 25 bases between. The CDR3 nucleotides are TGTGCCAGCAGCTTAAACACCGGGGACGCCTCGGTCGGGTCCCAGTACTTC. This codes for CASSLNTGDASVGSQYF.

CDR3 coding DNA: TGTGCCAGCAGCGTAGGGGGGCAAGGTGAAGCTTTCTTT. Its protein is CASSVGGQGEAFF. The V gene is TRBV9, the J gene TRBJ1-1; TRBD1 is a possible D gene (6 bases). The germline gives CDR1 SGDLS, CDR2 YYNGEE. Trimming left V 0 bases short and J 7 bases short, with 10 bases between. CDR3 length: 13 amino acids. Variable domain in full (rest from reference TRBV9 and TRBJ1-1): DSGVTQTPKHLITATGQRVTLRCSPRSGDLSVYWYQQSLDQGLQFLIQYYNGEERAKGNILERFSAQQFPDLHSELNLSSLELGDSALYFCASSVGGQGEAFFGQGTRLTVV.

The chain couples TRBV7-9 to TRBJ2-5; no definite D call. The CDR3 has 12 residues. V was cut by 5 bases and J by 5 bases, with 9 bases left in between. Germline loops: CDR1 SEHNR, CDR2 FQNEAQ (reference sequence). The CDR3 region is CASSKKGETQYF. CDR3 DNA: TGTGCCAGCAGCAAAAAGGGCGAGACCCAGTACTTC.

CDR3 protein: CASSDSTGAYSPLHF. The DNA for the CDR3 is TGTGCCAGCAGTGACTCTACAGGGGCTTATTCACCCCTCCACTTT. This chain links TRBV6-4 with TRBJ1-6; 7 bases map to TRBD1. Trimming removed 0 bases from V and 8 bases from J; junction bases left unmatched: 4. Germline V lookup: CDR1 MRHNA, CDR2 SNTAGT. This CDR3 region has 15 residues.

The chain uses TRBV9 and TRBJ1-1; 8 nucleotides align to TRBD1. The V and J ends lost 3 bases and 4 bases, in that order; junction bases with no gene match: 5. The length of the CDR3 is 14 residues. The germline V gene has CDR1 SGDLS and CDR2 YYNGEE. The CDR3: CASSAGGRSTEAFF. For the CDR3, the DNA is TGTGCCAGCAGCGCAGGGGGCAGAAGCACTGAAGCTTTCTTT.

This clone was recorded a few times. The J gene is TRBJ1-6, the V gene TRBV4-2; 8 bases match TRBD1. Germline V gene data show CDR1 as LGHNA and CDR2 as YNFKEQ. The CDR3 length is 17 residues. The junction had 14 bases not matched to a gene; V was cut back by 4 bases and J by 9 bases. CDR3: CASSPIVTGTGFSPLHF. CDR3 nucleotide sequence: TGTGCCAGCAGCCCGATAGTCACCGGGACAGGCTTTTCACCCCTCCACTTT.

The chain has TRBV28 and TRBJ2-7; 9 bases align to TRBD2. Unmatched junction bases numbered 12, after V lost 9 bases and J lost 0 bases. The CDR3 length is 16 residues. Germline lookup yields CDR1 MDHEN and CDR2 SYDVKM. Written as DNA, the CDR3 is TGTGCCAGTACCCCTCTGACTAGCGGATTCTCCTACGAGCAGTACTTC. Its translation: CASTPLTSGFSYEQYF. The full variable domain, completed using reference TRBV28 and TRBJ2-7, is DVKVTQSSRYLVKRTGEKVFLECVQDMDHENMFWYRQDPGLGLRLIYFSYDVKMKEKGDIPEGYSVSREKKERFSLILESASTNQTSMYLCASTPLTSGFSYEQYFGPGTRLTVT.

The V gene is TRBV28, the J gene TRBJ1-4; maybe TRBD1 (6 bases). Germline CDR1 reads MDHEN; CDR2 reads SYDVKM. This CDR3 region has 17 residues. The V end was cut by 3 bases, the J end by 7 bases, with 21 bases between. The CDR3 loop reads CASSLLTGTSVGEKLFF. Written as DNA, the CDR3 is TGTGCCAGCAGTTTGTTGACCGGGACAAGCGTCGGTGAAAAACTGTTTTTT.

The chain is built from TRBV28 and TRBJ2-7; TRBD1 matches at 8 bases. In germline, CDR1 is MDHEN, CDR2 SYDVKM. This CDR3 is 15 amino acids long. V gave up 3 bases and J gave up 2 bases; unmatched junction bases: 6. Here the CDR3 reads CASSFGTGGAYEQYF. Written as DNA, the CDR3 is TGTGCCAGCAGTTTCGGTACAGGGGGTGCCTACGAGCAGTACTTC. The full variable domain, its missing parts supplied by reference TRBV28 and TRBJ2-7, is DVKVTQSSRYLVKRTGEKVFLECVQDMDHENMFWYRQDPGLGLRLIYFSYDVKMKEKGDIPEGYSVSREKKERFSLILESASTNQTSMYLCASSFGTGGAYEQYFGPGTRLTVT.

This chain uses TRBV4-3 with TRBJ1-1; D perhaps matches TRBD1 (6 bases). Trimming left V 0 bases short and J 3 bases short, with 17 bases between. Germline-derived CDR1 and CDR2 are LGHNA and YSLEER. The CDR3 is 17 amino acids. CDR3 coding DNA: TGCGCCAGCAGCCAAGATAGGAACAGGGCCGAAGACACTGAAGCTTTCTTT. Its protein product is CASSQDRNRAEDTEAFF.

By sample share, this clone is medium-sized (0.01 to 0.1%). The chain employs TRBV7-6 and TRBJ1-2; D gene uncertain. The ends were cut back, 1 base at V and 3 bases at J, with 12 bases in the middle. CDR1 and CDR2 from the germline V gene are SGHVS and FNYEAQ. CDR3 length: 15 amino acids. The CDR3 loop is CASSLGPQMDYGYTF. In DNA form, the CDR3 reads TGTGCCAGCAGCTTAGGCCCCCAGATGGACTATGGCTACACCTTC.

The CDR3 sequence: CASSLGGRTPREYF. CDR3 coding DNA: TGTGCCAGCAGCTTGGGGGGGCGAACTCCAAGGGAGTACTTC. The V gene is TRBV5-6, the J gene TRBJ2-7; weak D call: TRBD1 (6 bases). Germline CDR1 is SGHDT and CDR2 is YYEEEE. The CDR3 sequence is 14 residues long. The ends were cut back, 0 bases at V and 11 bases at J, with 18 bases in the middle. Based on the CDR3 plus reference TRBV5-6 and TRBJ2-7, the full variable domain is DAGVTQSPTHLIKTRGQQVTLRCSPKSGHDTVSWYQQALGQGPQFIFQYYEEEERQRGNFPDRFSGHQFPNYSSELNVNALLLGDSALYLCASSLGGRTPREYFGPGTRLTVT.

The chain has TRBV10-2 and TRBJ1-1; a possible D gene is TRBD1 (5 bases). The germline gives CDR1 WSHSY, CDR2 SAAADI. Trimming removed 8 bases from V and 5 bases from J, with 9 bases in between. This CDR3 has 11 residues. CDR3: CASGTGTEAFF. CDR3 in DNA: TGCGCCAGCGGAACAGGTACTGAAGCTTTCTTT.

This chain's CDR3 is CASSTRDANNSPLHF. The DNA for the CDR3 is TGCGCCAGCAGCACCCGGGACGCTAATAATTCACCCCTCCACTTT. This chain uses TRBV5-1 with TRBJ1-6, with D possibly matching TRBD1 (5 bases). This CDR3 region has 15 residues. Germline CDR1 is SGHRS and CDR2 is YFSETQ. V shed 4 bases and J shed 5 bases, with 13 bases lying between them.

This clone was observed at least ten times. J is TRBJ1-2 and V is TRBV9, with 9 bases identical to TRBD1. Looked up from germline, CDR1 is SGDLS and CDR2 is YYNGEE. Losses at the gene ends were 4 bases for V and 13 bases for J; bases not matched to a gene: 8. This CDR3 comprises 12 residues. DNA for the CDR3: TGTGCCAGCAGCTCCGATAGGACAGGGGTCACCTTC. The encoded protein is CASSSDRTGVTF.

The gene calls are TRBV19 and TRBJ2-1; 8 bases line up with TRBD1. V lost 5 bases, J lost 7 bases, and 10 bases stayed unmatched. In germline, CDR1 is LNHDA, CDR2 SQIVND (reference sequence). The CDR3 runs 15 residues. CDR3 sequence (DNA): TGTGCCAGTAGTTCGGCAGGGGGCAGGAGGAATGAGCAGTTCTTC. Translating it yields CASSSAGGRRNEQFF. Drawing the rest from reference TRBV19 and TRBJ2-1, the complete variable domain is DGGITQSPKYLFRKEGQNVTLSCEQNLNHDAMYWYRQDPGQGLRLIYYSQIVNDFQKGDIAEGYSVSREKKESFPLTVTSAQKNPTAFYLCASSSAGGRRNEQFFGPGTRLTVL.

The CDR3 sequence: CASRSSPQGPLGPQHF. DNA of the CDR3: TGTGCCAGCAGGTCAAGTCCACAGGGCCCCTTAGGGCCCCAGCATTTT. The rearrangement joins TRBV27 to TRBJ1-5; a possible D gene is TRBD1 (6 bases). CDR1 MNHEY and CDR2 SMNVEV come from the germline V gene (reference sequence). The CDR3 sequence is 16 residues long. V shed 6 bases and J shed 9 bases, with 24 bases lying between them.

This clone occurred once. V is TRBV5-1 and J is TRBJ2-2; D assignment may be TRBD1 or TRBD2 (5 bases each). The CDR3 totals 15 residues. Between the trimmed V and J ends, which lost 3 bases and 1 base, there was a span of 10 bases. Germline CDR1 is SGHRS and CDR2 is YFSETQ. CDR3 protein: CASSSRDLNTGELFF. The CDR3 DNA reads TGCGCCAGCAGCTCAAGGGACCTGAACACCGGGGAGCTGTTTTTT.

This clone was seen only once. The CDR3, as DNA: TGTGCCAGCGGTGTAGCGGGGAGCACAGATACGCAGTATTTT. Protein: CASGVAGSTDTQYF. The J gene is TRBJ2-3, the V gene TRBV7-2; 8 nucleotides line up with TRBD2. V lost 8 bases to trimming and J lost 0 bases; unmatched junction nucleotides: 4. This CDR3 region has 14 residues. Germline CDR1 SGHTA, CDR2 FQGNSA.

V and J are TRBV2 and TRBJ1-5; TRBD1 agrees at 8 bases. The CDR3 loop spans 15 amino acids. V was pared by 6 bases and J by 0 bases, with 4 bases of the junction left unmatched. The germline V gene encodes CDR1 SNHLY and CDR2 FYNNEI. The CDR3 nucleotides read TGTGCCAGCAGGCAGACAGGGGATAGCAATCAGCCCCAGCATTTT. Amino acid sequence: CASRQTGDSNQPQHF.

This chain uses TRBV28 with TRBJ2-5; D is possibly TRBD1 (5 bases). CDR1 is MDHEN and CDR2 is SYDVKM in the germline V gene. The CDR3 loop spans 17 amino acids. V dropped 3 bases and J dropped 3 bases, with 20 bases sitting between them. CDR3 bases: TGTGCCAGCAGTTTTGGGGCCAGGCATAAGAACGAAGAGACCCAGTACTTC. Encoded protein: CASSFGARHKNEETQYF.

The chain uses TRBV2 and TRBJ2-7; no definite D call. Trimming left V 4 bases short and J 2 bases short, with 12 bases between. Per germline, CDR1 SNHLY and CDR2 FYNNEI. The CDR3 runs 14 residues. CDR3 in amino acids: CASSVFSGPYEQYF. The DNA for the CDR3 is TGTGCCAGCAGTGTATTTTCGGGTCCCTACGAGCAGTACTTC.